These T cell receptor beta chains were read from a single sample in a study of technical replicates of blood from several donors. The table came from immunoSEQ multiplex PCR; TCRdb's copy has only in-frame clones and leaves some out. The data contain roughly 81,000 clones, 97% of them singletons. Input material: T cells isolated from PBMCs. These receptors all come from a human donor in good health. Both conserved end residues are part of each CDR3. Some rows mark clone size as missing; the rest say once, few, many or name a class of expanded clone.

v_call clone_size cdr3_aa
TRBV6-5 NA CASSYTGQGEHEQYF
TRBV9 NA CASSVYSASTDTQYF
TRBV4-1 NA CASSQDLYRLRDRGTHEQYF
TRBV28 NA CASSSRQGNEKLFF
TRBV28 NA CASSIQTGTQYF
TRBV10-1 NA CASRTKEGQGAAEQYF
TRBV5-1 NA CASSSDHRGADTQYF
TRBV30 NA CAWRGKGPLKIYEQYF
TRBV27 NA CASRLTGGTGELFF
TRBV7-3 NA CASSLKLLGGGDTQYF
TRBV4-2 NA CASSQVTGGPYEQYF
TRBV28 NA CASRTEETQYF
TRBV10-1 NA CASSESGTGNPYEQYF
TRBV2 NA CASSDTERAYGYTF
TRBV4-1 NA CASSQVVRVTEAFF
TRBV15 NA CATSEVRTSGPRGDEQFF
TRBV19 NA CASSIWEGGESEAFF
TRBV18 NA CASSSDRSNTEAFF
TRBV7-2 NA CASSLARNQPQHF
TRBV4-1 NA CASSQATSGTSYEQYF
TRBV5-1 NA CASSLLEVGVGEQYF
TRBV2 NA CASSERASGLAKNIQYF
TRBV11-2 NA CASTSEGGGSYNEQFF
TRBV27 NA CASSLNTGGPTEAFF
TRBV9 NA CASSGASGGPGTDTQYF
TRBV27 NA CASSRNSGLETQYF
TRBV29-1 NA CSTTGAETQYF
TRBV20-1 NA CSARGQGGYTF
TRBV2 NA CASRVRTGGNEKLFF
TRBV5-1 NA CASSLLAGAGDTQYF
TRBV19 NA CASNRDLSTDTQYF
TRBV4-1 once CASSPQTGYGYTF
TRBV11-2 NA CASSPVSGSGGELFF